The 21 T cell receptor beta chains listed next were all sequenced from one sample in a study of TIL therapy for anti-PD-1-resistant metastatic lung cancer. Described time point: pre-treatment sample, taken before nivolumab and TIL therapy. Sequencing used immunoSEQ v3. TCRdb keeps only in-frame clones here, not all; method: immunoSEQ multiplex PCR. This table has roughly 60,000 clones, about nine tenths appearing once. Material: blood, obtained at baseline. These receptors originate from a person aged 25 to 85 with non-small cell lung cancer.

The chain carries TRBV7-3 and TRBJ1-2; no clear D gene. Trimming took 2 bases from V and 2 from J, leaving 9 bases between them. The CDR3 extends over 14 amino acids. Germline-derived CDR1 and CDR2 are SGHTA and FQGTGA. CDR3 sequence reads: CASSLAAPNYGYTF. Here the CDR3 DNA reads TGTGCCAGCAGCTTAGCAGCTCCGAACTATGGCTACACCTTC.

This chain joins TRBV27 and TRBJ1-5; 7 bases line up with TRBD1. The germline gives CDR1 MNHEY, CDR2 SMNVEV (reference sequence). Germline trimming cut 5 bases from V and 7 bases from J; bases unmatched to any gene: 14. The CDR3 has 16 amino acids. In nucleotides, the CDR3 is TGTGCCAGCAGTGCCAGGTTACAGGGGAGAGGGCAGCCCCAGCATTTT. Its translation is CASSARLQGRGQPQHF.

V is TRBV7-6 and J is TRBJ2-1; D ambiguous. V lost 5 bases, J lost 0 bases, and 8 bases lay in between. Germline V CDR1 and CDR2: SGHVS, FNYEAQ. The CDR3 totals 14 residues. This CDR3 is CASSTPSSYNEQFF. Written as DNA, the CDR3 is TGTGCCAGCAGCACACCCAGCTCCTACAATGAGCAGTTCTTC.

The chain employs TRBV6-5 and TRBJ2-7; 10 bases fit TRBD2. The germline CDR1 and CDR2 sequences are MNHEY and SVGAGI. V gave up 3 bases and J gave up 4 bases; unmatched junction bases: 6. This CDR3 has 15 residues. The CDR3 sequence is CASSYSGTSEYEQYF. As DNA, the CDR3 is TGTGCCAGCAGTTATTCCGGGACTAGCGAGTACGAGCAGTACTTC.

The chain has TRBV6-4 and TRBJ1-1; D unclear. The V and J ends lost 0 bases and 4 bases respectively, with 9 bases between them. The CDR3 runs to 14 residues. Per the germline V gene, CDR1 is MRHNA and CDR2 is SNTAGT. The CDR3 loop is CASSDSSKGTEAFF. DNA of the CDR3: TGTGCCAGCAGTGACTCGAGCAAGGGCACTGAAGCTTTCTTT.

The chain carries TRBV14 and TRBJ2-3, with no clear D. The length of the CDR3 is 14 residues. Trimming shortened V by 4 bases and J by 5 bases, and 13 bases separated the two germline ends. In germline, CDR1 is SGHDN, CDR2 FVKESK. CDR3 nucleotides: TGTGCCAGCAGCCCCCAACTGGCAAGAGATACGCAGTATTTT. As protein: CASSPQLARDTQYF. Based on the CDR3 plus reference TRBV14 and TRBJ2-3, the full variable domain is EAGVTQFPSHSVIEKGQTVTLRCDPISGHDNLYWYRRVMGKEIKFLLHFVKESKQDESGMPNNRFLAERTGGTYSTLKVQPAELEDSGVYFCASSPQLARDTQYFGPGTRLTVL.

The chain has TRBV10-3 and TRBJ2-2; 11 nucleotides line up with TRBD2. J was trimmed by 1 base and V by 7 bases; bases with no gene match: 8. CDR1 and CDR2 from the germline V gene are ENHRY and SYGVKD. CDR3 length: 17 residues. The CDR3 coding sequence is TGTGCCATCACCTCGGGGGGGACTAGCGGGAACACCGGGGAGCTGTTTTTT. Residues: CAITSGGTSGNTGELFF.

The count of this clone is one. The chain employs TRBV15 and TRBJ1-5, with D hard to call. The germline gives CDR1 LNHNV, CDR2 YYDKDF (reference sequence). This CDR3 has 15 residues. The V end was cut by 6 bases, the J end by 2 bases, with 14 bases between. The CDR3 is CATSPQQRGNQPQHF. The CDR3, as DNA: TGTGCCACCAGTCCACAACAGAGAGGCAATCAGCCCCAGCATTTT.

The V gene is TRBV5-1, the J gene TRBJ2-6; TRBD1 matches 7 bases. The V gene's germline CDR1 is SGHRS and CDR2 YFSETQ. J lost 3 bases, V lost 2 bases, and 11 bases had no gene match. This CDR3 comprises 18 residues. DNA for the CDR3: TGCGCCAGCAGCTTCCCTGACAGGGCCCTAGGTGGGGCCAACGTCCTGACTTTC. It codes for CASSFPDRALGGANVLTF.

The chain joins TRBV20-1 to TRBJ2-1; 8 bases are a match to TRBD2. The junction had 15 bases not matched to a gene; V was cut back by 3 bases and J by 8 bases. CDR1 and CDR2 from the germline V gene are DFQATT and SNEGSKA (reference sequence). This CDR3 is 16 amino acids long. The CDR3 sequence is CSASLPGGRAGYEQFF. The CDR3 DNA reads as TGCAGTGCTAGTCTCCCGGGGGGGAGGGCCGGTTATGAGCAGTTCTTC.

The CDR3 protein is CASSQATGEAFF. The CDR3 region has the DNA TGCGCCAGCAGCCAAGCGACAGGGGAAGCTTTCTTT. The V call is TRBV4-1, the J call TRBJ1-1; 7 nucleotides align to TRBD1. Germline V gives CDR1 MGHRA, CDR2 YSYEKL. The CDR3 has 12 amino acids. The V segment lost 1 base and the J segment 8 bases; nucleotides outside the gene matches: 1.

The rearrangement uses TRBV5-1 and TRBJ1-2; D uncertain. The V and J ends lost 4 bases and 0 bases respectively, with 13 bases between them. Germline CDR1 and CDR2: SGHRS and YFSETQ. The CDR3 runs to 15 residues. CDR3 bases: TGCGCCAGCAGCCCGAGGGTTGGCCCTAACTATGGCTACACCTTC. As protein: CASSPRVGPNYGYTF.

The J gene is TRBJ2-1, the V gene TRBV19; 10 nucleotides agree with TRBD2. The CDR3 extends over 15 amino acids. V dropped 4 bases and J dropped 3; count of bases not matched to a gene: 3. Per germline, CDR1 LNHDA and CDR2 SQIVND (reference sequence). The CDR3 DNA reads as TGTGCCAGTAGTACTAGCGGGGGACTCTACAATGAGCAGTTCTTC. Amino acids: CASSTSGGLYNEQFF.

The CDR3 loop reads CASSPAGQPQHF. DNA of the CDR3: TGTGCCAGCAGCCCAGCTGGACAGCCCCAGCATTTT. The chain couples TRBV6-5 to TRBJ1-5, with D unresolved. The germline CDR1 and CDR2 sequences are MNHEY and SVGAGI. The CDR3 sequence is 12 residues long. The V end was cut by 6 bases, the J end by 7 bases, with 10 bases between.

J is TRBJ2-5 and V is TRBV6-5; TRBD2 agrees at 7 bases. V lost 5 bases, J lost 0 bases, and 6 bases stayed unmatched. Germline-derived CDR1 and CDR2 are MNHEY and SVGAGI. CDR3 length: 15 amino acids. The CDR3 bases are TGTGCCAGCAGTCGCGAGGGAGGGAACCAAGAGACCCAGTACTTC. Its protein is CASSREGGNQETQYF.

This chain connects TRBV5-6 to TRBJ1-6; possibly TRBD1 for D (5 bases). V lost 4 bases, J lost 8 bases, and 13 bases lay in between. CDR1 and CDR2 (germline): SGHDT, YYEEEE. The CDR3 contains 14 residues. In DNA form, the CDR3 reads TGTGCCAGCAGCCCCCGGGACGGCTATTCACCCCTCCACTTT. It encodes CASSPRDGYSPLHF.

The chain links TRBV27 to TRBJ2-2, with D maybe TRBD2 (6 bases). Germline CDR1 MNHEY, CDR2 SMNVEV (reference sequence). This CDR3 region has 14 residues. V lost 9 bases and J lost 0, with 11 bases in between. CDR3 bases: TGTGCCAGTGGGGCGGGGTCGAACACCGGGGAGCTGTTTTTT. Protein sequence: CASGAGSNTGELFF.

J is TRBJ1-4 and V is TRBV2; D call uncertain. Between the trimmed V and J ends, which lost 0 bases and 8 bases, there was a span of 4 bases. The CDR3 runs to 12 residues. Germline V CDR1 and CDR2: SNHLY, FYNNEI. The CDR3 region has the DNA TGTGCCAGCAGTGAAGCGGGGGAAAAACTGTTTTTT. Its protein is CASSEAGEKLFF.

The rearrangement uses TRBV5-1 and TRBJ1-2; no clear D gene. The CDR3 has 16 amino acids. CDR1 SGHRS and CDR2 YFSETQ come from the germline V gene. The germline V and J ends were trimmed by 4 bases and 4 bases, with 20 bases remaining between them. The CDR3 loop reads CASSDVVGHSAYGYTF. The CDR3 DNA sequence: TGCGCCAGCAGCGATGTGGTGGGTCATAGTGCCTATGGCTACACCTTC.

This clone was picked up one time. The gene calls are TRBV4-1 and TRBJ2-7; D is tentatively TRBD1 or TRBD2 (6 bases each). CDR1 and CDR2 (germline): MGHRA, YSYEKL. This CDR3 contains 14 residues. The V and J ends lost 1 base and 6 bases respectively, with 13 bases between them. In nucleotides, the CDR3 is TGCGCCAGCAGCCAAGGGGGGGCCTGGGGCGAGCAGTACTTC. It is translated as CASSQGGAWGEQYF.

The chain links TRBV27 to TRBJ2-1, with 10 bases identical to TRBD2. This CDR3 has 13 residues. Germline values: CDR1 MNHEY, CDR2 SMNVEV (reference sequence). V shed 9 bases and J 7 bases; nucleotides not matched to a gene: 6. CDR3 residues: CASWETSGNEQFF. In nucleotides, the CDR3 is TGTGCCAGTTGGGAGACTAGCGGGAATGAGCAGTTCTTC.